These 23 T cell receptor beta chains were all obtained from the same sample, sequenced in a study of post-analysis software for immune sequencing data. General observations from the study: When patients were compared with controls, a handful of TRBV segments were more frequent, TRBV5-6, TRBV5-1 and TRBV20-1 among them.

These receptors are not linked to any known antigen. Unique molecular identifiers featured in each of the TCR beta cDNA libraries. TCRdb reprocessed the PCR reads with MiXCR, giving one entry per CDR3 protein. The repertoire holds some 190,000 distinct CDR3 sequences, with approximately 29% as singletons. The sample taken for sequencing was blood. The receptors originated from a girl aged 2-17 years with multiple sclerosis.

The V gene is TRBV5-1, the J gene TRBJ2-7, with D tentatively TRBD1 (5 bases). V lost 5 bases to trimming and J lost 0 bases, with 18 bases between them. Germline CDR1 reads SGHRS; CDR2 reads YFSETQ. CDR3 length: 16 residues. The CDR3 nucleotides read TGCGCCAGCAGTCCCCAGGGCCCCCGATTCTCCTACGAGCAGTACTTC. Its translation: CASSPQGPRFSYEQYF.

In regard to this clonotype: A much larger clone lies a single base off, so this may be a read error. The genes are TRBV25-1 and TRBJ2-5; TRBD1 agrees at 8 bases. The V gene end was trimmed by 3 bases and the J gene end by 4 bases; junction bases not matched to a gene: 7. The CDR3 contains 15 residues. CDR1 is MGHDK and CDR2 is SYGVNS in the germline V gene. The CDR3 DNA reads TGTGCCAGCAGTGATCTCGGACAGGGCCGAGAGACCCAGTACTTC. Protein: CASSDLGQGRETQYF.

The chain couples TRBV19 to TRBJ1-1, with 8 bases lining up with TRBD1. Per germline, CDR1 LNHDA and CDR2 SQIVND (reference sequence). The V segment lost 4 bases and the J segment 3 bases; nucleotides outside the gene matches: 7. The CDR3 totals 15 residues. Here the CDR3 reads CASSTPTGGDTEAFF. In DNA form, the CDR3 reads TGTGCCAGTAGTACCCCCACAGGGGGTGACACTGAAGCTTTCTTT.

The rearrangement uses TRBV7-2 and TRBJ2-6, with D perhaps TRBD1 (6 bases). V was pared by 5 bases and J by 2 bases, with 19 bases between. Germline-derived CDR1 and CDR2 are SGHTA and FQGNSA. This CDR3 has 18 amino acids. This CDR3 reads CASSPKDSSFAGANVLTF. CDR3 nucleotide sequence: TGTGCCAGCAGCCCGAAGGACAGTTCGTTTGCTGGGGCCAACGTCCTGACTTTC.

This clonotype was found many times. DNA of the CDR3: TGTGCCAGCAGCGTAACGATGAACACTGAAGCTTTCTTT. Protein product: CASSVTMNTEAFF. The genes are TRBV6-4 and TRBJ1-1; D gene uncertain. Germline V lookup: CDR1 MRHNA, CDR2 SNTAGT. CDR3 size: 13 residues. Trimming cost V 6 bases and J 0 bases, with 8 bases left between them.

In its sample, this clonotype was seen many times. The chain links TRBV7-9 to TRBJ2-7, with 11 bases fitting TRBD1. The V and J ends lost 5 bases and 4 bases, in that order; junction bases with no gene match: 7. The CDR3 runs to 15 residues. CDR1 is SEHNR and CDR2 is FQNEAQ in the germline V gene (reference sequence). The CDR3 sequence is CASSRGQGARYEQYF. The CDR3 DNA reads as TGTGCCAGCAGCCGAGGACAGGGGGCGAGGTACGAGCAGTACTTC.

The chain recombines TRBV20-1 with TRBJ2-1, with 14 bases matching TRBD2. The DNA end favors TRBJ2-7, so the J call may be wrong. CDR1 and CDR2 from the germline V gene are DFQATT and SNEGSKA (reference sequence). The length of the CDR3 is 16 residues. The CDR3 sequence: CSARGTSGRYYDEQYF. DNA for the CDR3: TGCAGTGCTAGAGGGACTAGCGGGAGGTACTACGATGAGCAGTACTTC.

This clonotype was counted ten times or more. V gene TRBV11-2 combines with J gene TRBJ2-5; D is possibly TRBD2 (5 bases). Germline CDR1 is SGHAT and CDR2 is FQNNGV. V shed 5 bases and J shed 2 bases, with 15 bases lying between them. The CDR3 loop spans 15 amino acids. The CDR3 is CASSQTRGGQETQYF. As DNA, the CDR3 is TGTGCCAGCAGCCAAACACGGGGTGGGCAAGAGACCCAGTACTTC.

This chain joins TRBV20-1 and TRBJ1-1; the D is unclear. Germline loops: CDR1 DFQATT, CDR2 SNEGSKA (reference sequence). The CDR3 sequence is 15 residues long. V lost 0 bases and J lost 0, with 11 bases in between. CDR3 sequence (DNA): TGCAGTGCTAGAGATCTGGCAGGCGTGAACACTGAAGCTTTCTTT. Amino acids: CSARDLAGVNTEAFF.

V usage is TRBV20-1 and J usage is TRBJ2-1; tentatively, D is TRBD2 (6 bases). Trimming removed 0 bases at V and 9 bases at J, with 24 bases between. This CDR3 region has 17 residues. Germline V gene lookup returns CDR1 DFQATT and CDR2 SNEGSKA (reference sequence). CDR3 bases: TGCAGTGCTAGAGATCCGTCCCCCGTGGTGCGGAGGGGTGAGCAGTTCTTC. It is translated as CSARDPSPVVRRGEQFF.

CDR3 amino acids: CASGRAGGESYEQYF. The CDR3 nucleotides read TGTGCCAGCGGCCGAGCGGGAGGGGAATCCTACGAGCAGTACTTC. V is TRBV11-2 and J is TRBJ2-7; 10 bases match TRBD2. Trimming cost V 8 bases and J 1 base; bases outside gene matches: 8. The CDR3 runs to 15 residues. Germline V gives CDR1 SGHAT, CDR2 FQNNGV.

This clonotype was picked up many times. This chain uses TRBV10-3 with TRBJ2-3; D is unclear. The CDR3 has 16 amino acids. V was cut by 2 bases and J by 4 bases, with 16 bases left in between. Germline CDR1 reads ENHRY; CDR2 reads SYGVKD. The CDR3 loop reads CAISEDKSPEADTQYF. Written as DNA, the CDR3 is TGTGCCATCAGTGAGGATAAAAGCCCTGAGGCAGATACGCAGTATTTT.

This clonotype was counted at least ten times. V is TRBV4-2 and J is TRBJ2-1; D is unresolved. Looked up from germline, CDR1 is LGHNA and CDR2 is YNFKEQ. V lost 2 bases and J lost 8, with 19 bases in between. There are 16 residues in the CDR3. CDR3 loop: CASSQNNAPLAYEQFF. In DNA, the CDR3 is TGTGCCAGCAGCCAAAACAACGCCCCTTTGGCCTATGAGCAGTTCTTC.

The rearrangement joins TRBV30 to TRBJ1-2; D is unclear. This CDR3 is 11 amino acids long. Trimming cost V 1 base and J 4 bases, with 4 bases left between them. Germline assignment: CDR1 GTSNPN and CDR2 SVGIG (reference sequence). CDR3 nucleotides: TGTGCCTGGAGTGGAGGCTATGGCTACACCTTC. This encodes CAWSGGYGYTF.

The genes are TRBV4-1 and TRBJ1-1, with 9 positions matching TRBD1. J lost 3 bases, V lost 6 bases, and 14 bases had no gene match. This CDR3 comprises 17 residues. Germline V CDR1 and CDR2: MGHRA, YSYEKL. The CDR3 nucleotides are TGCGCCAGCAGTCTCGACAGGGGGGGGATTTCGGACACTGAAGCTTTCTTT. The encoded protein is CASSLDRGGISDTEAFF.

This clonotype was counted at least ten times. V and J are TRBV29-1 and TRBJ2-5, with D possibly being TRBD2 (5 bases). V was clipped by 4 bases and J by 1 base, with 7 bases between them. Germline V gives CDR1 SQVTM, CDR2 ANQGSEA. The length of the CDR3 is 12 residues. CDR3 protein: CSVAGIQETQYF. The CDR3 DNA sequence: TGCAGCGTTGCCGGGATCCAAGAGACCCAGTACTTC.

For this clonotype: One end of the junction fails to match germline, which may point to a read error. The chain recombines TRBV12-3 or TRBV12-4 with TRBJ1-4; unclear D gene. The CDR3 extends over 12 amino acids. The DNA for the CDR3 is TGTGCCAGCAGCCCTTTTTCTGGAAAACCGTTTTTT. It codes for CASSPFSGKPFF.

This clonotype was recorded at least ten times. CDR3 region: CATSRDLRYGYTF. The DNA of the CDR3 is TGTGCCACCAGCAGAGATCTTCGATATGGCTACACCTTC. The chain recombines TRBV15 with TRBJ1-2; the D is unclear. This CDR3 has 13 amino acids. CDR1 is LNHNV and CDR2 is YYDKDF in the germline V gene (reference sequence). The V and J ends lost 0 bases and 5 bases respectively, with 7 bases between them.

The V gene is TRBV20-1, the J gene TRBJ2-3, with TRBD2 matching 13 bases. Germline loops: CDR1 DFQATT, CDR2 SNEGSKA (reference sequence). V was pared by 6 bases and J by 9 bases, with 15 bases of the junction left unmatched. The CDR3 has 16 residues. The CDR3, as DNA: TGCAGTGCGCTAACCACGGGACTAGCGGGAACAGGCACGCAGTATTTT. As protein: CSALTTGLAGTGTQYF.

Comments on this clonotype: Mismatch with germline at one junction end may stem from a read error. The gene calls are TRBV6-6 and TRBJ2-5; D is undetermined. The CDR3 is 13 amino acids. Germline V gene lookup returns CDR1 MNHNY and CDR2 SVGAGI (reference sequence). CDR3 DNA sequence: TGTGCCACCAGTTTTCCTAGTCCTGAAACCCAGTACTTC. As protein: CATSFPSPETQYF.

The rearrangement joins TRBV4-1 to TRBJ2-2; 11 bases are shared with TRBD1. Germline CDR1 is MGHRA and CDR2 is YSYEKL. Trimming at V came to 2 bases and at J to 5 bases, leaving 4 bases not matched to a gene. The CDR3 is made up of 16 amino acids. The DNA for the CDR3 is TGCGCCAGCAGCCAACGGACAGGGGGCAATACCGGGGAGCTGTTTTTT. This codes for CASSQRTGGNTGELFF.

The CDR3 DNA is TGCGCCAGCAGCTTGGGGACTAGCGGAAACAATGAGCAGTACTTC. It codes for CASSLGTSGNNEQYF. The gene calls are TRBV5-1 and TRBJ2-5; 10 bases line up with TRBD2. The CDR3 spans 15 residues. Germline loops: CDR1 SGHRS, CDR2 YFSETQ. V trimming: 0 bases; J trimming: 11 bases; junction bases outside the gene matches: 10. Full variable domain (missing parts from reference TRBV5-1 and TRBJ2-5): KAGVTQTPRYLIKTRGQQVTLSCSPISGHRSVSWYQQTPGQGLQFLFEYFSETQRNKGNFPGRFSGRQFSNSRSEMNVSTLELGDSALYLCASSLGTSGNNEQYFGPGTRLLVL.

V is TRBV24-1 and J is TRBJ2-3; no definite D call. The V gene lost 3 bases and the J gene lost 4 bases, with 16 bases spanning the gap. Germline V gene data show CDR1 as KGHDR and CDR2 as SFDVKD. CDR3 length: 16 residues. The CDR3: CATSDGDGHKADTQYF. The CDR3 nucleotides read TGTGCCACCAGTGATGGAGACGGTCACAAGGCAGATACGCAGTATTTT.